This TCR beta chain was identified during a study of control samples from healthy donors and cancer patients. Profiled with immunoSEQ multiplex PCR; TCRdb holds only in-frame clones, not every one. The top ten clones hold over 12% of a sample with 130,000 to 150,000 clones, roughly 94% of them seen once. Germline V gene data show CDR1 as SGHDN and CDR2 as FVKESK. The CDR3 sequence is 12 residues long. The ends were cut back, 4 bases at V and 6 bases at J, with 9 bases in the middle. The receptor was derived from a man in his 60s with colorectal cancer. The gene calls are TRBV14 and TRBJ1-2; unclear D gene. The sequenced material came from PBMCs. CDR3 DNA sequence: TGTGCCAGCAGCCCCAGGTGGGATGGCTACACCTTC. Protein sequence: CASSPRWDGYTF.